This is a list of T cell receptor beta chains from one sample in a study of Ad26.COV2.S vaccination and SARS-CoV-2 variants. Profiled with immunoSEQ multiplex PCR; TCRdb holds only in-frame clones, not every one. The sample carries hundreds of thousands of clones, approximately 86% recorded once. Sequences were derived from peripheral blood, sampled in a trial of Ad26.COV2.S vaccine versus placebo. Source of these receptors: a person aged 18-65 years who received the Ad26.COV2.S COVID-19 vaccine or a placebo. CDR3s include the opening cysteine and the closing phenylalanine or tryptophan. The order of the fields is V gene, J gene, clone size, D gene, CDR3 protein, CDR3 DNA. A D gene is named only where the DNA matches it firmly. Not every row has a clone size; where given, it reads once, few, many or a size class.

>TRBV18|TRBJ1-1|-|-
CASSPPHPGNTEAFF
TGTGCCAGCTCTCCCCCCCACCCGGGGAACACTGAAGCTTTCTTT
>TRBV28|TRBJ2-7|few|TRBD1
CASSITYTVGRTGGIYEQYF
TGTGCCAGCAGTATCACCTATACTGTAGGGCGGACAGGTGGGATCTACGAGCAGTACTTC
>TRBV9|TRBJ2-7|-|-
CASSPSDSLSYEQYF
TGTGCCAGCAGTCCCTCGGACAGCCTCTCCTACGAGCAGTACTTC
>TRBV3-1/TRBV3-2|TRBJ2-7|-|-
CASSQDQRTYEQYF
TGTGCCAGCAGCCAAGATCAAAGAACCTACGAGCAGTACTTC
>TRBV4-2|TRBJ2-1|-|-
CASSQPRDSYNEQFF
TGTGCCAGCAGCCAGCCCCGGGACTCCTACAATGAGCAGTTCTTC
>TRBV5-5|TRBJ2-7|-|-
CASIWGQGSYEQYF
TGTGCCAGCATCTGGGGGCAAGGCTCCTACGAGCAGTACTTC
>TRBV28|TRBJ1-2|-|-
CASSQTHTNYGYTF
TGTGCCAGCAGTCAGACCCACACTAACTATGGCTACACCTTC
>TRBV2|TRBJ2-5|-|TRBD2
CASRRGSGETQYF
TGTGCCAGCAGGCGGGGGTCTGGAGAGACCCAGTACTTC
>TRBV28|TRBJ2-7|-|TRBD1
CASRFRDSYEQYF
TGTGCCAGCAGATTCCGGGACAGCTACGAGCAGTACTTC
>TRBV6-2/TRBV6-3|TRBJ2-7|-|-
CASSTPGTREQYF
TGTGCCAGCAGTACCCCCGGGACCCGCGAGCAGTACTTC
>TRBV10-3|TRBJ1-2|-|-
CAISAYIRAATNYGYTF
TGTGCCATCAGTGCGTATATTCGGGCAGCAACTAACTATGGCTACACCTTC
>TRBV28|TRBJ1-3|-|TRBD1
CASTTTGGGFAGNTIYF
TGTGCCAGCACCACGACAGGGGGCGGATTCGCTGGAAACACCATATATTTT
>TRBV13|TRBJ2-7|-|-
CASSLAGVYEQYF
TGTGCCAGCAGCTTAGCGGGAGTCTACGAGCAGTACTTC
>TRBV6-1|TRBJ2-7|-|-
CASSERQGVGSVQYF
TGTGCCAGCAGTGAACGGCAGGGAGTTGGATCAGTGCAGTACTTC
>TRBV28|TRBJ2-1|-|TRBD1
CASSQNRGLYNEQFF
TGTGCCAGCAGTCAAAACAGGGGCCTCTACAATGAGCAGTTCTTC
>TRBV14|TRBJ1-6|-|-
CASSRGVFPLHF
TGTGCCAGCAGCCGAGGAGTGTTCCCCCTCCACTTT
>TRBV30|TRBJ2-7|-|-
CAWSVGPEQYF
TGTGCCTGGAGTGTCGGGCCTGAGCAGTACTTC
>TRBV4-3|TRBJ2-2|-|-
CASRVGRNTGELFF
TGCGCCAGCAGGGTCGGACGGAACACCGGGGAGCTGTTTTTT
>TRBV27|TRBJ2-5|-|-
CASSSQGTRETQYF
TGTGCCAGCAGTTCGCAGGGGACAAGGGAGACCCAGTACTTC
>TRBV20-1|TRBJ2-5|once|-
CSASLGFVETQYF
TGCAGTGCTAGTCTCGGGTTTGTCGAGACCCAGTACTTC
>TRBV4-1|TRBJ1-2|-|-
CASSQEVPGAYSGGYTF
TGCGCCAGCAGCCAAGAGGTTCCAGGGGCTTACTCGGGGGGCTACACCTTC
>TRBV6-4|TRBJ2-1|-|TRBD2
CASSPGTSSYNEQFF
TGTGCCAGCAGTCCCGGGACTAGCTCCTACAATGAGCAGTTCTTC
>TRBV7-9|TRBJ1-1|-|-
CASSLAGDEAFF
TGTGCCAGCAGCTTAGCTGGGGATGAAGCTTTCTTT
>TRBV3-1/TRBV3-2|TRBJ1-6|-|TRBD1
CASSQVTGDTYNSPLHF
TGTGCCAGCAGCCAAGTCACAGGGGACACCTATAATTCACCCCTCCACTTT
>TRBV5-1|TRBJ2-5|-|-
CASSSDPGSPGETQYF
TGCGCCAGCAGCTCCGATCCGGGTAGTCCTGGGGAGACCCAGTACTTC
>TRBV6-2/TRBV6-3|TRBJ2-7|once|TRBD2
CASSLKGLAAYEQYF
TGTGCCAGCAGTTTAAAGGGACTAGCGGCCTACGAGCAGTACTTC
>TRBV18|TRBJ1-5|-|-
CASSPGNQPQHF
TGTGCCAGCTCACCCGGTAATCAGCCCCAGCATTTT
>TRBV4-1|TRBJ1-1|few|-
CASSQLEVKSTFF
TGCGCCAGCAGCCAATTAGAGGTTAAATCGACTTTCTTT
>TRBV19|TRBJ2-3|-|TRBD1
CASSYTTGATDTQYF
TGTGCCAGTAGCTATACGACAGGGGCCACAGATACGCAGTATTTT
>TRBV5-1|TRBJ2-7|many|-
CASSLGVYEQYF
TGCGCCAGCAGCTTGGGGGTTTACGAGCAGTACTTC
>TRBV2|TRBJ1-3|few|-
CASSEYRHAGNTIYF
TGTGCCAGCAGTGAATACAGACATGCAGGAAACACCATATATTTT
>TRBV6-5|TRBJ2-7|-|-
CASTHPTGYEQYF
TGTGCCAGCACACATCCGACAGGCTACGAGCAGTACTTC
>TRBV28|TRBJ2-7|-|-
CASSSPPRREQYF
TGTGCCAGCAGTTCCCCCCCGAGGCGCGAGCAGTACTTC
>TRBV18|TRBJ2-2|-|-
CASSPRQPLNTGELFF
TGTGCCAGCTCACCTAGACAGCCGCTTAATACCGGGGAGCTGTTTTTT
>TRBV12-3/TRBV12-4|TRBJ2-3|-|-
CASVPRPTDTQYF
TGTGCCAGCGTCCCCCGACCCACAGATACGCAGTATTTT
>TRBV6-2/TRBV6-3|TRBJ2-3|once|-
CASSYWSSTDTQYF
TGTGCCAGCAGTTACTGGAGTAGCACAGATACGCAGTATTTT
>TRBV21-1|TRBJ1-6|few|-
CASSNHPCKGRAYNSPLHF
TGTGCCAGCAGCAACCACCCCTGCAAAGGCAGGGCCTATAATTCACCCCTCCACTTT
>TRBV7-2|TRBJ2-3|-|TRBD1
CASSLMTGDTQYF
TGTGCCAGCAGCCTAATGACAGGGGATACGCAGTATTTT
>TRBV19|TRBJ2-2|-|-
CASSSGTWLPGELFF
TGTGCCAGTAGTTCCGGGACATGGTTACCCGGGGAGCTGTTTTTT
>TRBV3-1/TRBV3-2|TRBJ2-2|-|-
CASSQDNRVTGELFF
TGTGCCAGCAGCCAAGATAACAGGGTGACCGGGGAGCTGTTTTTT
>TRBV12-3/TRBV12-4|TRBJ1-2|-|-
CASSLGTTGYTF
TGTGCCAGCAGTCTCGGGACAACAGGCTACACCTTC
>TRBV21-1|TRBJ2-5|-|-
CASSKGGQDTLQETQYF
TGTGCCAGCAGCAAAGGTGGACAGGACACACTTCAAGAGACCCAGTACTTC
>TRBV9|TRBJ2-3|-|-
CASSVGVQSTDTQYF
TGTGCCAGCAGCGTAGGGGTACAGAGCACAGATACGCAGTATTTT
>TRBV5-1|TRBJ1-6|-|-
CASSFGGGNSPLHF
TGCGCCAGCAGCTTTGGGGGGGGTAATTCACCCCTCCACTTT
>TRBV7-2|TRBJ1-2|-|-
CASSAQGFGGYTF
TGTGCCAGCAGCGCACAGGGTTTTGGTGGCTACACCTTC
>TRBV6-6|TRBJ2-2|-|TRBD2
CASSPLAGSGRGNTGELFF
TGTGCCAGCAGTCCCCTCGCGGGTAGCGGGAGGGGCAACACCGGGGAGCTGTTTTTT
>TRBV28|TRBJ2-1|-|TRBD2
CASFPGLAAYNEQFF
TGTGCATCTTTCCCGGGACTAGCGGCCTACAATGAGCAGTTCTTC
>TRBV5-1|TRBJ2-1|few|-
CASSLGQGSYNEQFF
TGCGCCAGCAGCTTGGGGCAGGGCTCGTACAATGAGCAGTTCTTC
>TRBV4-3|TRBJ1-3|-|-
CASSQDTGGSGNTIYF
TGCGCCAGCAGCCAAGATACGGGCGGTTCGGGAAACACCATATATTTT
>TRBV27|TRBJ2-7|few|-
CASSLSGQTYEQYF
TGTGCCAGCAGTTTATCTGGCCAGACCTACGAGCAGTACTTC
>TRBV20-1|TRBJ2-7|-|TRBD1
CSASRLQGAGYEQYF
TGCAGTGCTAGTCGACTACAGGGGGCCGGCTACGAGCAGTACTTC
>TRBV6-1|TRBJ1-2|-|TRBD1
CASSEGQGSYGYTF
TGTGCCAGCAGTGAGGGACAGGGGTCCTATGGCTACACCTTC
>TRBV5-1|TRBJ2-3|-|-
CASSLGEATASTDTQYF
TGCGCCAGCAGCTTGGGGGAGGCCACAGCTAGCACAGATACGCAGTATTTT
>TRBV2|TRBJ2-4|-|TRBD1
CASRTIGTGGGNIQYF
TGTGCCAGCAGGACCATCGGGACAGGGGGTGGGAACATTCAGTACTTC
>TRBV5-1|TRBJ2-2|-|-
CASSQVYVSGNTGELFF
TGCGCCAGCAGCCAAGTGTATGTTTCAGGGAACACCGGGGAGCTGTTTTTT